This note documents a single T cell receptor beta chain sequence. Its antigen is not known. It was genomic DNA that served as the template for profiling TCR beta VDJ and CDR3. Each CDR3 protein gets one entry after TCRdb re-called the reads with MiXCR. The sample has 310,000 or so distinct CDR3 sequences; 45% to 65% are singletons. The sample is drawn from a study of CD8+CD57+ T cells in acquired aplastic anemia. Notes on the study in general: There were 25 to 35 CD8+ CDR3 sequences that occurred in both patients and controls. Patients and controls had CD8+ Simpson's diversity values that were not significantly distinct.

The patients chosen for sequencing had shown expansion of CD8+CD57+ cells (detected by flow cytometry). As a group, the patients uniformly had severe acquired aplastic anemia. The V gene's germline CDR1 is SEHNR and CDR2 FQNEAQ (reference sequence). The CDR3 runs to 15 residues. Trimming cost V 3 bases and J 2 bases; bases outside gene matches: 6. The sequence derives from a human donor with aplastic anemia. The sequencing input was sorted CD4+, CD8+, or CD8+CD57+ T cells (not recorded which) from PBMCs. This chain connects TRBV7-9 to TRBJ2-7, with 8 bases identical to TRBD1. CDR3 coding DNA: TGTGCCAGCAGCTTCTCCGGGACAGGAACCTACGAGCAGTACTTC. Translation: CASSFSGTGTYEQYF.